This entry describes one T cell receptor (beta chain). Its antigen is unknown. The entry originates in a study of Ad26.COV2.S vaccination and SARS-CoV-2 variants. Study conclusions and caveats: Analytic work on TCR breadth and depth might have understated the full extent of total T cell responses.

Germline loops: CDR1 GTSNPN, CDR2 SVGIG (reference sequence). Trimming stripped 1 base from V and 0 bases from J, with 7 bases between. The CDR3 extends over 14 amino acids. Sequenced by immunoSEQ multiplex PCR; TCRdb stores in-frame clones only, minus some. Of about half a million clones in the sample, about nine tenths were seen once. Treatment: around 19 received Ad26.COV2.S at low or high dose, single or two shots; about 5 received placebo; per-sample allocation not given. Sampling occurred on day 63 after the first vaccine or placebo injection. J is TRBJ1-5 and V is TRBV30, with D unclear. Sequenced material: peripheral blood, taken in a trial of Ad26.COV2.S vaccine versus placebo. This clonotype was obtained from a person between 18 and 59 years old who received the Ad26.COV2.S COVID-19 vaccine or a placebo. CDR3 DNA sequence: TGTGCCTGGAGTGACAGACTTAGCAATCAGCCCCAGCATTTT. As protein: CAWSDRLSNQPQHF.